Listed below are T cell receptor beta chains from one sample, sequenced in a study of blood T cell repertoires in COVID-19. The method was immunoSEQ multiplex PCR; TCRdb's version includes in-frame clones alone and lacks a portion of them. The sample includes 200,000 to 250,000 clones, more than 75% of them seen just once. Sample: peripheral blood. These receptor sequences come from a man between 45 and 60 years old who had recovered from COVID-19. CDR3s include the opening cysteine and the closing phenylalanine or tryptophan.

>TRBJ1-1|TRBV19
CASSRDRENTEAFF
>TRBJ2-7|TRBV11-2
CASTLGGVGYEQYF
>TRBJ2-7|TRBV3-1/TRBV3-2
CASSQGAGLEQYF
>TRBJ2-5|TRBV9
CASSTTTSPRETQYF
>TRBJ2-5|TRBV5-1
CASSLVAGPGTQYF
>TRBJ2-7|TRBV7-9
CASSLAGQAPYEQYF
>TRBJ2-5|TRBV4-1
CASSRVARFGETQYF
>TRBJ2-7|TRBV5-1
CASSLPGGYEQYF
>TRBJ2-1|TRBV7-7
CASSPRTSGGEQFF
>TRBJ2-2|TRBV19
CASSIGTRGSGELFF
>TRBJ2-1|TRBV29-1
CSVEDLGRTSNEQFF
>TRBJ1-1|TRBV6-5
CASTLGGTDTEAFF
>TRBJ2-7|TRBV28
CASSGPGTGSLYEQYF
>TRBJ1-1|TRBV4-1
CASSQDPGESNTEAFF
>TRBJ2-3|TRBV5-4
CASSPTGRGQGVTDTQYF
>TRBJ1-4|TRBV10-1
CASRSRDRGRKVKLFF
>TRBJ1-5|TRBV28
CASSHNQPQHF
>TRBJ2-5|TRBV4-1
CASSQFPTSGSETQYF
>TRBJ1-2|TRBV28
CASSLGDSRDYTF
>TRBJ2-7|TRBV2
CASSRDRVDEQYF
>TRBJ2-2|TRBV3-1/TRBV3-2
CASSQDSSGITGELFF
>TRBJ2-7|TRBV27
CASSLQWTSGTRAHSYEQYF
>TRBJ2-3|TRBV13
CASSLGGRADTQYF
>TRBJ2-5|TRBV19
CASSVLGSTVQETQYF
>TRBJ1-4|TRBV28
CASTRWDSSNEKLFF
>TRBJ1-3|TRBV25-1
CASSELGSPSSGNTIYF
>TRBJ1-5|TRBV30
CAWSLPDRGQSNQPQHF
>TRBJ2-5|TRBV4-1
CASSSTSGKETQYF
>TRBJ1-4|TRBV5-1
CASSEGAGGEKLFF
>TRBJ1-1|TRBV6-5
CASSNSQITEAFF
>TRBJ2-6|TRBV5-1
CASSPTTGGGANVLTF
>TRBJ2-1|TRBV11-2
CASSLQGNEQFF
>TRBJ1-1|TRBV18
CASSPGQGYTEAFF
>TRBJ2-1|TRBV5-6
CASSFGLAGYNEQFF
>TRBJ2-7|TRBV14
CASSLGLIPSYEQYF
>TRBJ2-6|TRBV19
CASSRDSGANVLTF
>TRBJ1-5|TRBV6-5
CASSYKREQPQHF
>TRBJ2-1|TRBV10-3
CAIRGTGDNEQFF
>TRBJ2-5|TRBV10-2
CASGASGTGFGETQYF
>TRBJ1-1|TRBV19
CASSTSDRGLVTEAFF
>TRBJ1-2|TRBV6-5
CASSYRADTYGYTF
>TRBJ2-1|TRBV5-1
CASTFGGTPGIDEQFF
>TRBJ2-7|TRBV6-1
CASSAGRGHSGLYEQYF
>TRBJ1-1|TRBV11-2
CASSLGDRVFNTEAFF
>TRBJ1-5|TRBV3-1/TRBV3-2
CASSLGSGSNQPQHF
>TRBJ2-7|TRBV2
CASSLRQGGPYEQYF
>TRBJ2-1|TRBV5-1
CASRYSGMGTYNEQFF
>TRBJ2-7|TRBV11-2
CASSFGTGSYEQYF
>TRBJ2-1|TRBV30
CAWSAQLAGGPNEQFF
>TRBJ2-7|TRBV28
CASNVLAGGYEQYF
>TRBJ2-7|TRBV27
CASSLGGRSSYEQYF
>TRBJ1-1|TRBV5-4
CASSLVGQGGTEAFF
>TRBJ2-1|TRBV24-1
CATSDSGRGGYNEQFF
>TRBJ2-5|TRBV7-2
CASSRGQLQETQYF
>TRBJ1-2|TRBV7-9
CASSHNRGEGYGYTF